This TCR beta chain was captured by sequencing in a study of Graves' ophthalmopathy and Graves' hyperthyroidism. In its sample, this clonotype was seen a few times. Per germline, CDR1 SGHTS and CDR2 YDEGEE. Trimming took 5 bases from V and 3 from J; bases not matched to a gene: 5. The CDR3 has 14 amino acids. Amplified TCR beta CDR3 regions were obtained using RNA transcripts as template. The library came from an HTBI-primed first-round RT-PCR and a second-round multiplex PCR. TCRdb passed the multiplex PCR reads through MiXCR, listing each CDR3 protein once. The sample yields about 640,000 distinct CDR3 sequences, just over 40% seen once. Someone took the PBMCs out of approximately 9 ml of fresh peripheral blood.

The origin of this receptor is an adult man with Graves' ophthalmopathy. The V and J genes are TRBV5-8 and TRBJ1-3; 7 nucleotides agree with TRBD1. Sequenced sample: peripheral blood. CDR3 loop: CASSSGQIGNTIYF. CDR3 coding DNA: TGTGCCAGCAGTTCGGGACAGATTGGAAACACCATATATTTT.